This TCR beta chain was recorded in a study of T cell responses to AZD1222 COVID-19 vaccine. Data came from immunoSEQ multiplex PCR; TCRdb stores just in-frame clones and leaves some out. The sample lists roughly 140,000 clones; about 87% were seen once. Germline CDR1 reads MNHNY; CDR2 reads SVGAGI (reference sequence). Unmatched junction bases numbered 9, after V lost 2 bases and J lost 6 bases. CDR3 length equals 16 residues. In this sample, this clone turned up once. Antigen unknown. Overall study findings and caveats: Spike-specific TCR breadth and depth were elevated following two AZD1222 doses.

This rearrangement joins TRBV6-6 to TRBJ1-5; 8 bases are a match to TRBD1. Sequencing was performed on peripheral blood, taken on day 0 of MenACWY control vaccination. This sequence originates from an adult in good health. The CDR3 nucleotides read TGTGCCAGCAGTTACCGACCCAACAGGGGGAGTCAGCCCCAGCATTTT. This encodes CASSYRPNRGSQPQHF.